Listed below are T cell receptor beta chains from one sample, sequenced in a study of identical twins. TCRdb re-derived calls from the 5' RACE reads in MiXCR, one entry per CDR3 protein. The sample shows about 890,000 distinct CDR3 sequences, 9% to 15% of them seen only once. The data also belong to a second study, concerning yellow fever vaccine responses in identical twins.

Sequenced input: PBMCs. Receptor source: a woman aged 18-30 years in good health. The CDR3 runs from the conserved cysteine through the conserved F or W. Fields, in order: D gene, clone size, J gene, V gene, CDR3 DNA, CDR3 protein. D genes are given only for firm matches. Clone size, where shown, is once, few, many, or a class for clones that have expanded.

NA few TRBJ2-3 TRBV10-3 TGTGCCATCAGTGCGAGTACAGGGCCCTTCTCACATACGCAGTATTTT CAISASTGPFSHTQYF
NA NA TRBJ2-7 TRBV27 TGTGCCAGCAGTGCCTTCACCTCCTACGAGCAGTACTTC CASSAFTSYEQYF
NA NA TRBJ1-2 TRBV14 TGTGCCAGCAGCCCCTATTATGGGGCTAACTATGGCTACACCTTC CASSPYYGANYGYTF
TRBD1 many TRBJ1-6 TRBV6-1 TGTGCCAGCAGTCGGGACAGCTATAATTCACCCCTCCACTTT CASSRDSYNSPLHF
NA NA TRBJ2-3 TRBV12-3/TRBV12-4 TGTGCCAGCAGCCTTGTGGGGGGCCGGGTGCGCACAGATACGCAGTATTTT CASSLVGGRVRTDTQYF
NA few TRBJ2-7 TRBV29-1 TGCAGCGTTGGGACTAACTACGAGCAGTACTTC CSVGTNYEQYF
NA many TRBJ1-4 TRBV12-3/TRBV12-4 TGTGCCAGCAGTCGACTAGAGAATGAAAAACTGTTTTTT CASSRLENEKLFF
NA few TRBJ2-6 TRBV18 TGTGCCAGCTCACCTCAGTATCAGACGAGCCTGAGCTCTGGGGCCAACGTCCTGACTTTC CASSPQYQTSLSSGANVLTF
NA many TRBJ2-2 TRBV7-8 TGTGCCAGCAGCCCACCGGTGTGGGAGCGGGACACCGGGGAGCTGTTTTTT CASSPPVWERDTGELFF
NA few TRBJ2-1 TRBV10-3 TGTGCCATCAGTGGTGGGGAAGGGACTTTCGGTGAGCAGTTCTTC CAISGGEGTFGEQFF
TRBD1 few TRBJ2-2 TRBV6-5 TGTGCCAGCAGTTACTCTAGGACAGGGTGGGGAACCGGGGAGTTGTTTTTT CASSYSRTGWGTGELFF
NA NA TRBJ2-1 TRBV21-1 TGTGCCAGCCTTTCGTGGGATCCGGGGAATGAGCAGTTCTTC CASLSWDPGNEQFF
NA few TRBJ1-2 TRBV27 TGTGCCAGCAGTTTATCGTTTCGGGGGGCCCCATTCTTC CASSLSFRGAPFF
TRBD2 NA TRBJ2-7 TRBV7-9 TGTGCCAGCCAAACGGGGAGGGAAGAGCAGTACTTC CASQTGREEQYF
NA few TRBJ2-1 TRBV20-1 TGCAGTGCTAGTAAGGATTACAGGGATCCATACAATGAGCAGTTCTTC CSASKDYRDPYNEQFF
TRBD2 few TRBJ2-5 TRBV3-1 TGTGCCAGCAGCCAGGTTAGCGGGGGGAAAGAGACCCAGTACTTC CASSQVSGGKETQYF
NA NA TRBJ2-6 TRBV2 TGTGCCAGCAGCAAACTAGTTCGGGGATCCGGGGCCAACGTCCTGACTTTC CASSKLVRGSGANVLTF
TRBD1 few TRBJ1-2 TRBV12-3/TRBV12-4 TGTGCCAGCAGTTCCCAAGCAGGGGGCTTCTATGGCTACACCTTC CASSSQAGGFYGYTF
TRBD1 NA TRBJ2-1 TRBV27 TGTGCCACCAGGGGGTCAACTAGACCAAGCTCCTACAATGAGCAGTTCTTC CATRGSTRPSSYNEQFF
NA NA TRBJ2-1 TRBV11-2 TGTGCCAGCAGCTTAGATGCAGGAGGCTCCATCAATGAGCAGTTCTTC CASSLDAGGSINEQFF
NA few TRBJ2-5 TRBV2 TGTGCCAGCAGTGAATGGAAACAGGGAGGAGAGACCCAGTACTTC CASSEWKQGGETQYF
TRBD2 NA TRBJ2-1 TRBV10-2 TGCGCCAGCAGGACTAGCTGTCATTACAATGAGCAGTTCTTC CASRTSCHYNEQFF
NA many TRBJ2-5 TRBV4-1 TGCGCCAGCAGCCAAGCGGACTTGGGGGAGACCCAGTACTTC CASSQADLGETQYF
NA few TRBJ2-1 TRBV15 TGTGCCACCAGCACCCCTTTGGGGGAGTACAATGAGCAGTTCTTC CATSTPLGEYNEQFF
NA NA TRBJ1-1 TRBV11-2 TGTGCCAGCAGCCCACAGGGCATTGTAGCTTTCTTT CASSPQGIVAFF
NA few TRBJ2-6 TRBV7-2 TGTGCCAGCAGCTTAGTTTGGGGGTCTGGGGCCAACGTCCTGACTTTC CASSLVWGSGANVLTF
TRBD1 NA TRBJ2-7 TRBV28 TGTGCCAGCAGTGACAGGGGGACCTCCTACGAGCAGTACTTC CASSDRGTSYEQYF
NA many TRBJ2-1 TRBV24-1 TGTGCCACCAGTGATGGGATCCCCGGTGGTGAGCAGTTCTTC CATSDGIPGGEQFF
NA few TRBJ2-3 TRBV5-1 TGCGCCAGCAGCTTGACAGCAGCTAGCACAGATACGCAGTATTTT CASSLTAASTDTQYF
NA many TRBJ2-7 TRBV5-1 TGTGCCAGCAGTTTGGGGTCCGGCGAGCAGTACTTC CASSLGSGEQYF
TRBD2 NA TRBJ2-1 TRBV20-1 TGCAGTGCTACTAGCGGGAGTTTTAGTGAGCAGTTCTTC CSATSGSFSEQFF
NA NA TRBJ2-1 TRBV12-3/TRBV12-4 TGTGCCAGCAGTTCCCTGCAAAATCCTAGCTCCTACAATGAGCAGTTCTTC CASSSLQNPSSYNEQFF
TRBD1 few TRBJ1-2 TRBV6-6 TGTGCCAGCAGTCCGACAGGGGAATATGGCTACACCTTC CASSPTGEYGYTF
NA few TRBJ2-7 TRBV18 TGTGCCAGCTCACCCTCGGGTTCCCTCTCCTACGAGCAGTACTTC CASSPSGSLSYEQYF
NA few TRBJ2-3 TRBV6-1 TGTGCCAGCTTAGGGGTAACACCTAGCACAGATACGCAGTATTTT CASLGVTPSTDTQYF
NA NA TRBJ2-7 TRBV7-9 TGTGCCAGCAGCTTTTATTCTGCGACTAGTCAAGAGCAGTACTTC CASSFYSATSQEQYF
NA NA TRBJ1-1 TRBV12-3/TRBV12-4 TGTGCCAGCGGAGAGGGGCCTGAAGCTTTCTTT CASGEGPEAFF
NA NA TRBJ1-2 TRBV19 TGTGCCAGTAGTATAGTTGGACAGAAAGGGGGCTACACCTTC CASSIVGQKGGYTF